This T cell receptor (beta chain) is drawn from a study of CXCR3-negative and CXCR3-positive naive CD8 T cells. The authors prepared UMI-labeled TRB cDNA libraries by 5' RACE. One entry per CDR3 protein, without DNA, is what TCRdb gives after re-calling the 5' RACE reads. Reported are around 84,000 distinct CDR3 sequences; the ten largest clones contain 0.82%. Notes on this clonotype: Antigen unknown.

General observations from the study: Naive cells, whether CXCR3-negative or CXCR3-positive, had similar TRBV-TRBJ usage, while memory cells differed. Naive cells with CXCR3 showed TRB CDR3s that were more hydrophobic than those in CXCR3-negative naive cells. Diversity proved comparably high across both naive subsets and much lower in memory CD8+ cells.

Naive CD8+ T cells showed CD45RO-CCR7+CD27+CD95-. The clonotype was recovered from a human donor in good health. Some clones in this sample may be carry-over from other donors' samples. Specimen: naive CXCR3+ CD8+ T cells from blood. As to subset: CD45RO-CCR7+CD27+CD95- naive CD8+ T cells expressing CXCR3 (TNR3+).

CDR3 protein: CASSFRGVNEQFF. The V and J genes are TRBV11-3 and TRBJ2-1. CDR3 length: 13 amino acids. Germline V lookup: CDR1 SGHNT, CDR2 YENEEA.